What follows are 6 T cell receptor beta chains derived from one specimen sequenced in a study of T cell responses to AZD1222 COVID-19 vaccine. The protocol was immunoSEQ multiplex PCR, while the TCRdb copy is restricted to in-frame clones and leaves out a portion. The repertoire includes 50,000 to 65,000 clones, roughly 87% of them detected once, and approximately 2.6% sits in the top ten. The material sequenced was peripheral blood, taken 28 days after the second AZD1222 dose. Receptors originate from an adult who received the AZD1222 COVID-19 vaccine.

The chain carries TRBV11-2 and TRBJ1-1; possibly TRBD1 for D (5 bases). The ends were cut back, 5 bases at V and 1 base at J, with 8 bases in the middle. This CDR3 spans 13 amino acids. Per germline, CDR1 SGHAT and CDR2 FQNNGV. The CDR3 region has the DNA TGTGCCAGCAGCGCCGGACAGAACACTGAAGCTTTCTTT. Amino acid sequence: CASSAGQNTEAFF.

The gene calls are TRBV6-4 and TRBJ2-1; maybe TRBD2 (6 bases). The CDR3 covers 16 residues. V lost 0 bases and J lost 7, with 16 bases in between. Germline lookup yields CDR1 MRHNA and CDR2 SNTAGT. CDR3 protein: CASSDSVTRGSNEQFF. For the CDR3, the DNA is TGTGCCAGCAGTGACTCGGTGACTAGAGGATCTAATGAGCAGTTCTTC.

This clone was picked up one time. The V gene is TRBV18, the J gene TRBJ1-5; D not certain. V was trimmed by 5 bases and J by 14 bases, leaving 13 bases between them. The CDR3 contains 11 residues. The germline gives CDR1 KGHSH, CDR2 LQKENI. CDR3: CASSDRVLKHF. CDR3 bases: TGTGCCAGCTCAGACCGGGTTCTCAAGCATTTT.

CDR3 sequence (DNA): TGTGCCAGCCGTTCCACAGAAACCACTGAAGCTTTCTTT. This codes for CASRSTETTEAFF. The rearrangement links TRBV12-3 or TRBV12-4 to TRBJ1-1, with unresolved D. The CDR3 has 13 amino acids. The V end lost 8 bases, the J end lost 4 bases, and 14 bases lay between the germline ends.

This CDR3 reads CASTRGGGNEKLFF. CDR3 nucleotide sequence: TGTGCCAGCACGAGGGGGGGCGGTAATGAAAAACTGTTTTTT. This chain joins TRBV7-2 and TRBJ1-4; TRBD1 is a possible D gene (6 bases). Germline assignment: CDR1 SGHTA and CDR2 FQGNSA. The CDR3 runs 14 residues. The V end was cut by 7 bases, the J end by 4 bases, with 13 bases between.

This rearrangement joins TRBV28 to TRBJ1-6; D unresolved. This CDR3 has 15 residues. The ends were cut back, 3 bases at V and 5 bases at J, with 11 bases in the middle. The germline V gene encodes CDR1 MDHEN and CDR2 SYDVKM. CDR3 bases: TGTGCCAGCAGTTTGTCCGGGGTCAATAATTCACCCCTCCACTTT. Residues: CASSLSGVNNSPLHF. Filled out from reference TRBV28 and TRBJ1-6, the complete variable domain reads DVKVTQSSRYLVKRTGEKVFLECVQDMDHENMFWYRQDPGLGLRLIYFSYDVKMKEKGDIPEGYSVSREKKERFSLILESASTNQTSMYLCASSLSGVNNSPLHFGNGTRLTVT.